Shown below are 10 T cell receptor beta chains from a single sample sequenced in a study of vaccination effects on CD4 cells after COVID-19. The antigens of these receptors remain unknown. Assay: immunoSEQ multiplex PCR; the TCRdb copy retains only in-frame clones and omits some. The sample includes about 22,000 clones, roughly four fifths of them seen just once. The ViraFEST assay expanded antigen-specific CD4+ T cells with viral peptide pools before sequencing. It was after 10 days of culture that CD4+ T cells were isolated. Confirmation by PCR established that the person had SARS-CoV-2 infection between March and December 2020. The input for sequencing was CD4+ T cells from PBMCs cultured with SARS-CoV-2 spike peptides, taken before COVID-19 vaccination. These receptors came from a human donor who had a prior SARS-CoV-2 infection.

The chain links TRBV7-3 to TRBJ2-3; 9 bases are shared with TRBD2. Germline-derived CDR1 and CDR2 are SGHTA and FQGTGA. There are 18 residues in the CDR3. J was trimmed by 2 bases and V by 5 bases; bases with no gene match: 14. The CDR3 DNA sequence: TGTGCCAGCAGCCCTCATAGCGGGAGACGGTGGGACACAGATACGCAGTATTTT. This sequence encodes CASSPHSGRRWDTDTQYF.

The sample holds one count of this clone. The rearrangement joins TRBV5-6 to TRBJ1-2, with D perhaps TRBD1 (6 bases). CDR1 SGHDT and CDR2 YYEEEE come from the germline V gene. The CDR3 consists of 14 residues. Trimming cost V 3 bases and J 4 bases, with 13 bases left between them. CDR3 amino acids: CASSSIGQSYGYTF. The CDR3 nucleotides read TGTGCCAGCAGCTCGATAGGACAGAGCTATGGCTACACCTTC.

CDR3 sequence reads: CASSNLAGLYQETQYF. The CDR3 coding sequence is TGTGCCAGCAGTAACCTAGCGGGATTGTACCAAGAGACCCAGTACTTC. The rearrangement joins TRBV5-6 to TRBJ2-5; 9 bases fit TRBD2. This CDR3 is built from 16 residues. The germline V gene has CDR1 SGHDT and CDR2 YYEEEE. J was trimmed by 0 bases and V by 5 bases; bases with no gene match: 8.

Within the sample, this clone is large. The chain links TRBV6-5 to TRBJ2-2, with 8 bases matching TRBD2. CDR1 and CDR2 (germline): MNHEY, SVGAGI. Losses at the gene ends were 7 bases for V and 4 bases for J; bases not matched to a gene: 8. This CDR3 contains 15 residues. The CDR3 nucleotides are TGTGCCAGCATGAGACGGGAGGGTGGCACCGGGGAGCTGTTTTTT. Its translation: CASMRREGGTGELFF.

This chain joins TRBV5-5 and TRBJ2-3; D unclear. Per germline, CDR1 SGHKS and CDR2 YYEKEE (reference sequence). This CDR3 region has 14 residues. Deletions cut 3 bases from V and 2 bases from J, with 10 bases between. In DNA form, the CDR3 reads TGTGCCAGCAGCTCGTCGCCCCACACAGATACGCAGTATTTT. Translation: CASSSSPHTDTQYF.

This clone was observed once. The V and J genes are TRBV5-1 and TRBJ2-3; 10 nucleotides align to TRBD2. This CDR3 is 15 amino acids long. Germline V CDR1 and CDR2: SGHRS, YFSETQ. V lost 4 bases and J lost 2; bases outside the gene matches: 4. The CDR3 here is CASSHGLADTDTQYF. DNA of the CDR3: TGCGCCAGCAGCCATGGACTAGCGGACACAGATACGCAGTATTTT.

This rearrangement joins TRBV29-1 to TRBJ2-3, with 9 bases matching TRBD1. This CDR3 contains 14 residues. Germline V gene sequence: CDR1 SQVTM, CDR2 ANQGSEA. J was trimmed by 1 base and V by 6 bases; bases with no gene match: 5. The CDR3 DNA sequence: TGCAGCGTCAAGGGACAGGGTGGCACAGATACGCAGTATTTT. This gives the protein CSVKGQGGTDTQYF.

The chain recombines TRBV6-1 with TRBJ2-2; TRBD1 agrees at 7 bases. Germline CDR1 is MNHNS and CDR2 is SASEGT. The CDR3 runs 18 residues. V shed 4 bases and J 0 bases; nucleotides not matched to a gene: 11. CDR3 loop: CASSVAATGAANTGELFF. The DNA of the CDR3 is TGTGCCAGCAGTGTCGCGGCAACAGGGGCAGCGAACACCGGGGAGCTGTTTTTT.

The V call is TRBV2, the J call TRBJ1-1; possibly TRBD1 for D (6 bases). The V gene lost 6 bases and the J gene lost 4 bases, with 15 bases spanning the gap. CDR3 length: 14 amino acids. Germline CDR1 reads SNHLY; CDR2 reads FYNNEI. CDR3 DNA: TGTGCCAGCAGCCCACAGGGTTGGGGCACTGAAGCTTTCTTT. Translated: CASSPQGWGTEAFF.

This clone appeared a few times. The chain employs TRBV10-3 and TRBJ2-7; TRBD1 might be the D (6 bases). Germline V gene data show CDR1 as ENHRY and CDR2 as SYGVKD. The CDR3 has 14 amino acids. The V and J ends lost 4 bases and 4 bases respectively, with 14 bases between them. The CDR3 spells CAISGAGDLYEQYF. In DNA form, the CDR3 reads TGTGCCATCAGTGGAGCAGGGGATCTTTACGAGCAGTACTTC.